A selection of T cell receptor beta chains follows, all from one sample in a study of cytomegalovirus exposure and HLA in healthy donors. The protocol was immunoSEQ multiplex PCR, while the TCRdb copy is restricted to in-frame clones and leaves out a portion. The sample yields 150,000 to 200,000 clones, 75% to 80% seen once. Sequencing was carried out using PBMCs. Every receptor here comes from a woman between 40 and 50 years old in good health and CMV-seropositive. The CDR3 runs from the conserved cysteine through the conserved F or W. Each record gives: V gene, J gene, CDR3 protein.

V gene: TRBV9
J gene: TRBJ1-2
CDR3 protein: CASSASTGNKGGYTF

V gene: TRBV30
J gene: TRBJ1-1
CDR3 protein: CAWIGLTAEAFF

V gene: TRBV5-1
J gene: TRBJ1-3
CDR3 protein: CASSLETGSGNTIYF

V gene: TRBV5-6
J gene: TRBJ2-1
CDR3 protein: CASSSGLAGGREQFF

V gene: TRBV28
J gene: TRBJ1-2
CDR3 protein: CASSFGRDPYGYTF

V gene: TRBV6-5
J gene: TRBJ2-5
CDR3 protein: CASSDSTGKETQYF

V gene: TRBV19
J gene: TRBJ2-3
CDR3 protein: CASSINYPSTDTQYF

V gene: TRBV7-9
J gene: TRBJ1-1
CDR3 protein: CASVWGGTENTEAFF

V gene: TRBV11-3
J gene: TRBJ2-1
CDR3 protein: CASSHGTSGGHNEQFF

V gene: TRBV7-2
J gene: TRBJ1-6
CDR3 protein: CASSPSGQIQNSPLHF

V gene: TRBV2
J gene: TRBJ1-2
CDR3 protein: CASDEDFFYGYTF

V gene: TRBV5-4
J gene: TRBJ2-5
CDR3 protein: CASSPGGGGTQYF

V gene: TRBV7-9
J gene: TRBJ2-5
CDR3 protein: CASSLLGAQETQYF

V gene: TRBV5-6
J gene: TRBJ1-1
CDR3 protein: CASSFARVSLEAFF

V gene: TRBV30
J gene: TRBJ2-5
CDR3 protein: CAWAKGETQYF

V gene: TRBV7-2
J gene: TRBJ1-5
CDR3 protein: CASSLASGMGQPQHF

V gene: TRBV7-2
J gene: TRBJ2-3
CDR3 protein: CASSPGLAAEYF

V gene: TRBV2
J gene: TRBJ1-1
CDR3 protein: CASSLYMNTEAFF

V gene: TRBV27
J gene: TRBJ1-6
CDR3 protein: CASNTGQGRSPLHF

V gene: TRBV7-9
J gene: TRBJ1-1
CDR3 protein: CASSTGQGARAFF

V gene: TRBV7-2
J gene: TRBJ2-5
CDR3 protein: CASSLVREGGTQYF

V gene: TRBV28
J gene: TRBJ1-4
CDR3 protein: CASSLMYATNEKLFF

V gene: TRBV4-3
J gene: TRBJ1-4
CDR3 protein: CASSQNEDRKRLFF

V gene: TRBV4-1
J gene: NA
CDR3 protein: CASSQSGTYYEQYF

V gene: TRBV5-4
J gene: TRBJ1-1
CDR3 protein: CASSLSLTPNTEAFF

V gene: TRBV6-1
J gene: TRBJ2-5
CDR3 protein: CASRITGLVGETQYF

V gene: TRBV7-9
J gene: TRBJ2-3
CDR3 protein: CASKAGGDFTDTQYF

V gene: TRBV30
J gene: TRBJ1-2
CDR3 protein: CAWGPDRGPGGYTF

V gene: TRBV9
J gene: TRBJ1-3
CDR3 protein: CASSTENSGNTIYF

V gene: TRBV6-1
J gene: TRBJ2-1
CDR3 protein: CASGGAYYEQFF

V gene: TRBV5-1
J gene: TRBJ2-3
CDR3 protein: CASGTSGGTDTQYF

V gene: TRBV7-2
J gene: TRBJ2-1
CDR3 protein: CASSLARVNEQFF

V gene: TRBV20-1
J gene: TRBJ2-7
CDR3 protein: CSALGVIEQYF

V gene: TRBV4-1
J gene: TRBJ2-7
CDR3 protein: CASSQTEPYGGTGVFYEQYF

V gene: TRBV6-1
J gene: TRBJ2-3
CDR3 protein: CASSEESGGVTDTQYF

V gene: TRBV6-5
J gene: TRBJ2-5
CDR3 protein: CASSYTTGQETQYF

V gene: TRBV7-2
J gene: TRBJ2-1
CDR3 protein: CASSKGLAGGNYNEQFF

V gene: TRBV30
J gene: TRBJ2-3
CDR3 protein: CAWIRGLPTDTQYF

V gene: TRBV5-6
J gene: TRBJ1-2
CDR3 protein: CASSLEENYGYTF

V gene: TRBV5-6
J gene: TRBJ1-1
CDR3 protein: CASSSRDRGMNTEAFF

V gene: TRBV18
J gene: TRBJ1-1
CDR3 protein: CASSPDDRVGTEAFF